This entry concerns a single T cell receptor beta chain. The data originate from a study of blood T cell repertoires in COVID-19. About the research overall: Acute-phase and convalescent COVID-19 samples originated in the United States, Italy and Spain. Sources were T cells, B-cell-depleted T cells, or PBMCs; the material itself was cDNA or gDNA.

Original analysis: Amplifying reference gene primers gave estimates of nucleated cell counts. The repertoire was sequenced with immunoSEQ multiplex PCR; TCRdb's copy has only in-frame clones and lacks some. The V and J calls and clone size are taken from that table; D and trimming were inferred from the DNA. The repertoire holds under 300,000 clones, around 89% seen once, with 0.99% in the top ten. The germline V gene has CDR1 MNHEY and CDR2 SMNVEV (reference sequence). CDR3 length: 16 amino acids. The ends were cut back, 3 bases at V and 2 bases at J, with 14 bases in the middle. Sequencing was done on a sample of peripheral blood. This sequence was found in a woman in her forties who had recovered from COVID-19. J is TRBJ1-5 and V is TRBV27; D gene unclear. The CDR3 region is CASSFLGLSGNQPQHF. The CDR3 DNA is TGTGCCAGCAGTTTTCTTGGGCTTTCCGGCAATCAGCCCCAGCATTTT.